These 4 T cell receptor beta chains originate from one sample sequenced in a study of PD-L1 blockade in urothelial cancer. Time point reported: peripheral blood 6 weeks after treatment start. Produced via immunoSEQ multiplex PCR; TCRdb's table is partial and in-frame only. The sample includes around 100,000 clones, around 90% of them seen just once. The sequences come from PBMCs, collected around atezolizumab (anti-PD-L1) treatment. The receptors shown here come from a man between 60 and 75 years old with urothelial cancer.

The chain carries TRBV7-3 and TRBJ2-3, with 10 bases that match TRBD1. J gave up 5 bases and V 6 bases, and 8 bases lay outside the gene matches. Germline V gene data show CDR1 as SGHTA and CDR2 as FQGTGA. The CDR3 totals 15 residues. CDR3 nucleotide sequence: TGTGCCAGCAGTCCGGGACAGGGGATGATAGATACGCAGTATTTT. It yields the protein CASSPGQGMIDTQYF.

The chain employs TRBV29-1 and TRBJ2-1; D unresolved. This CDR3 is built from 11 residues. With 4 bases removed from V and 4 bases from J, the gap between germline ends came to 5 bases. Germline V gene data show CDR1 as SQVTM and CDR2 as ANQGSEA. The CDR3 reads CSVVLYNEQFF. DNA of the CDR3: TGCAGCGTTGTCCTGTACAATGAGCAGTTCTTC.

The chain couples TRBV19 to TRBJ2-6, with a weak D call TRBD2 (6 bases). The germline V gene has CDR1 LNHDA and CDR2 SQIVND (reference sequence). This CDR3 has 17 residues. Trimming removed 7 bases at V and 0 bases at J, with 16 bases between. For the CDR3, the DNA is TGTGCCAGTAAGGCTTGGAGCGGGCGCTCTGGGGCCAACGTCCTGACTTTC. It yields the protein CASKAWSGRSGANVLTF.

V gene TRBV9 combines with J gene TRBJ2-1; D is possibly TRBD1 (7 bases). Trimming stripped 2 bases from V and 8 bases from J, with 23 bases between. Looked up from germline, CDR1 is SGDLS and CDR2 is YYNGEE. The CDR3 is made up of 17 amino acids. The chain's CDR3 is CASSVHPQGKGGDEQFF. The CDR3 DNA is TGTGCCAGCAGCGTCCACCCACAGGGGAAGGGGGGCGATGAGCAGTTCTTC.